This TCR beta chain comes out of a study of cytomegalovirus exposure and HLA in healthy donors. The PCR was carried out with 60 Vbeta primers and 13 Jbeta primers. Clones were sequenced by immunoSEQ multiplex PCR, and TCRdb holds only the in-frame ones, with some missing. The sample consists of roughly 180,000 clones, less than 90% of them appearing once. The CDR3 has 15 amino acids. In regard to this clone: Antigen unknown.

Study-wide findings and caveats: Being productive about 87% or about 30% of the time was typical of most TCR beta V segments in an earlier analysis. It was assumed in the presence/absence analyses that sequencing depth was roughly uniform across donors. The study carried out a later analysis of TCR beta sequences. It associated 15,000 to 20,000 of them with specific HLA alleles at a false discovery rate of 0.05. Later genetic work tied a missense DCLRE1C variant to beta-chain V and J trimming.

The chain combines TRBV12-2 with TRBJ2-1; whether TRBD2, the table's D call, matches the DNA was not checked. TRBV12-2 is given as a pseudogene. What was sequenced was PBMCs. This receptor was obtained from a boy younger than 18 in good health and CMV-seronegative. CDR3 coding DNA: TGTGCAAGTCGCGTTAGCGGGGGGTCAAGCAATGAGCAGTTCTTC. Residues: CASRVSGGSSNEQFF.